The 9 T cell receptor beta chains reported below all come from one sample, sequenced in a study of T cell responses to AZD1222 COVID-19 vaccine. The assay was immunoSEQ multiplex PCR, and TCRdb's table has in-frame clones only and misses some. The profile covers about 99,000 clones, with roughly nine tenths appearing a single time and about 8.1% taken by the ten largest. Sequenced here: peripheral blood, sampled 28 days after the second AZD1222 dose. The receptors were gathered from an adult who received the AZD1222 COVID-19 vaccine.

The rearrangement uses TRBV11-2 and TRBJ2-1; TRBD2 aligns across 13 bases. Germline lookup yields CDR1 SGHAT and CDR2 FQNNGV. The CDR3 contains 16 residues. V was pared by 3 bases and J by 3 bases, with 2 bases of the junction left unmatched. As DNA, the CDR3 is TGTGCCAGCAGCTTCGGGACTAGCGGGAACTACAATGAGCAGTTCTTC. As protein: CASSFGTSGNYNEQFF.

This clone showed up just once. The chain recombines TRBV3-1 (or the pseudogene TRBV3-2) with TRBJ2-7; tentative D call: TRBD1 (5 bases). This CDR3 spans 12 amino acids. Germline CDR1 reads LGHDT; CDR2 reads YNNKEL (reference sequence). V was shortened by 7 bases and J by 3 bases, with 10 bases between the two germline ends. CDR3 nucleotide sequence: TGTGCCAGCAATACCCAGGGCTACGAGCAGTACTTC. Translated: CASNTQGYEQYF.

The J gene is TRBJ1-2, the V gene TRBV14; no firm D call. Germline-derived CDR1 and CDR2 are SGHDN and FVKESK. The CDR3 is 15 amino acids. V was trimmed by 0 bases and J by 0 bases, leaving 8 bases between them. The CDR3 DNA reads as TGTGCCAGCAGCCAAGATCCCAGAGCTAACTATGGCTACACCTTC. Its protein is CASSQDPRANYGYTF.

The chain employs TRBV28 and TRBJ2-4; 7 bases fit TRBD1. V shed 6 bases and J 3 bases; nucleotides not matched to a gene: 14. Germline-derived CDR1 and CDR2 are MDHEN and SYDVKM. The CDR3 totals 17 residues. The CDR3 here is CASSPGQPFLVKNIQYF. The CDR3 nucleotides read TGTGCCAGCAGCCCGGGACAGCCATTTCTAGTCAAAAACATTCAGTACTTC.

The rearrangement uses TRBV7-8 and TRBJ2-2, with TRBD1 identical over 7 bases. This CDR3 has 14 residues. The J segment lost 3 bases and the V segment lost 8 bases, leaving 6 bases of the junction unmatched. Looked up from germline, CDR1 is SGHVS and CDR2 is FQNEAQ. The CDR3 loop is CASGTGEYTGELFF. In DNA, the CDR3 is TGTGCCAGCGGTACAGGGGAGTACACCGGGGAGCTGTTTTTT.

This chain uses TRBV21-1 with TRBJ2-3; the table calls TRBD1, which could not be checked here. TRBV21-1 has pseudogene status. The CDR3 has 18 amino acids. The chain's CDR3 is CASSSKRRGTEGTDTQYF. CDR3 bases: TGTGCCAGCAGCTCTAAGAGGAGAGGGACAGAGGGGACAGATACGCAGTATTTT.

The CDR3: CASSRTTGPTGDYTF. The CDR3 DNA sequence: TGTGCCAGCAGCCGAACAACCGGGCCAACCGGGGACTACACCTTC. The chain employs TRBV7-9 and TRBJ1-2; D unclear. Trimming cost V 5 bases and J 10 bases, with 23 bases left between them. The V gene's germline CDR1 is SEHNR and CDR2 FQNEAQ (reference sequence). The CDR3 is made up of 15 amino acids.

The genes are TRBV27 and TRBJ2-2; D is undetermined. There are 15 residues in the CDR3. CDR1 is MNHEY and CDR2 is SMNVEV in the germline V gene (reference sequence). Trimming took 1 base from V and 2 from J, leaving 8 bases between them. CDR3 loop: CASSLYNRNTGELFF. The DNA of the CDR3 is TGTGCCAGCAGTTTATATAACCGAAACACCGGGGAGCTGTTTTTT.

This clone was counted once. The V call is TRBV9, the J call TRBJ2-2; D unclear. CDR3 size: 13 residues. Trimming removed 6 bases at V and 7 bases at J, with 13 bases between. Germline CDR1 and CDR2: SGDLS and YYNGEE. The CDR3 is CASTPSPSGELFF. DNA for the CDR3: TGTGCCAGCACCCCGTCCCCTAGCGGGGAGCTGTTTTTT.